These 9 T cell receptor beta chains share one sample of origin, sequenced in a study of cytomegalovirus exposure and HLA in healthy donors. The primer mix had 60 Vbeta and 13 Jbeta primers. Data came from immunoSEQ multiplex PCR; TCRdb stores just in-frame clones and leaves some out. The sample contains approximately 260,000 clones, about nine tenths of which appear only once. What was sequenced was PBMCs. These receptors all stem from a girl aged 2 to 9 in good health and CMV-seronegative.

The chain carries TRBV27 and TRBJ2-7; D remains unclear. Germline V gene lookup returns CDR1 MNHEY and CDR2 SMNVEV (reference sequence). The V and J ends lost 2 bases and 5 bases respectively, with 10 bases between them. The CDR3 is 13 amino acids. CDR3 coding DNA: TGTGCCAGCAGTTTAGATATCAGCGACGAGCAGTACTTC. Encoded protein: CASSLDISDEQYF.

V is TRBV7-7 and J is TRBJ2-1; TRBD1 aligns across 7 bases. V lost 5 bases to trimming and J lost 8 bases; unmatched junction nucleotides: 12. The CDR3 spans 15 residues. The germline V gene encodes CDR1 SSHAT and CDR2 FNYEAQ (reference sequence). The DNA of the CDR3 is TGTGCCAGCAGCGCACAGGGGCGGTTTAAGGATGAGCAGTTCTTC. This translates into CASSAQGRFKDEQFF.

The V and J genes are TRBV5-4 and TRBJ1-5, with TRBD1 matching over 7 bases. There are 15 residues in the CDR3. Per germline, CDR1 SGHNT and CDR2 YYREEE (reference sequence). V was clipped by 4 bases and J by 1 base; unmatched bases: 5. Here the CDR3 DNA reads TGTGCCAGCAGCGTAGGGGGCTGGAGCAATCAGCCCCAGCATTTT. Its protein is CASSVGGWSNQPQHF. The full variable domain, completed using reference TRBV5-4 and TRBJ1-5, is ETGVTQSPTHLIKTRGQQVTLRCSSQSGHNTVSWYQQALGQGPQFIFQYYREEENGRGNFPPRFSGLQFPNYSSELNVNALELDDSALYLCASSVGGWSNQPQHFGDGTRLSIL.

The chain has TRBV19 and TRBJ2-1; 10 nucleotides match TRBD2. Trimming took 5 bases from V and 12 from J; bases not matched to a gene: 1. The CDR3 is made up of 11 amino acids. Germline V gene sequence: CDR1 LNHDA, CDR2 SQIVND (reference sequence). The CDR3 is CASSSSGGQFF. CDR3 coding DNA: TGTGCCAGTAGTTCTAGCGGGGGGCAGTTCTTC.

The chain recombines TRBV29-1 with TRBJ1-2; the match to TRBD1 covers 8 bases. The CDR3 extends over 12 amino acids. Germline V gene sequence: CDR1 SQVTM, CDR2 ANQGSEA. V lost 6 bases and J lost 5; bases outside the gene matches: 5. The CDR3 loop reads CSVGQGFYGYTF. CDR3 nucleotides: TGCAGCGTAGGACAGGGTTTTTATGGCTACACCTTC.

The chain recombines TRBV10-3 with TRBJ1-3, with TRBD1 identical over 8 bases. Per the germline V gene, CDR1 is ENHRY and CDR2 is SYGVKD. The CDR3 covers 17 residues. Germline trimming cut 4 bases from V and 5 bases from J; bases unmatched to any gene: 13. The DNA for the CDR3 is TGTGCCATCAGTGGGTCCCCTCAGGGGGCAGAGCGAAACACCATATATTTT. Its translation: CAISGSPQGAERNTIYF.

This chain joins TRBV5-1 and TRBJ1-4; 7 nucleotides line up with TRBD1. V was pared by 3 bases and J by 0 bases, with 5 bases of the junction left unmatched. The CDR3 is 16 residues long. From germline, CDR1 is SGHRS and CDR2 YFSETQ. The CDR3 protein is CASSYGTGATNEKLFF. In DNA, the CDR3 is TGCGCCAGCAGCTACGGAACAGGGGCAACTAATGAAAAACTGTTTTTT.

This rearrangement joins TRBV28 to TRBJ1-3, with D uncertain. This CDR3 is 19 amino acids long. V was clipped by 7 bases and J by 3 bases, with 28 bases between them. CDR1 and CDR2 (germline): MDHEN, SYDVKM. CDR3 DNA: TGTGCCAGCACCCCCTCCCTCGGGCGGTCGGGGTTTTATGGAAACACCATATATTTT. Protein: CASTPSLGRSGFYGNTIYF.

On this clone itself: Other DNA sequences of this sample code for an identical CDR3. V is TRBV29-1 and J is TRBJ2-4; D may be TRBD2 (5 bases). Germline CDR1 SQVTM, CDR2 ANQGSEA. The CDR3 consists of 12 residues. V shed 4 bases and J shed 6 bases, with 10 bases lying between them. In nucleotides, the CDR3 is TGCAGCGTTGCTCGGGATGGAAACATTCAGTACTTC. It is translated as CSVARDGNIQYF.